The 11 T cell receptor beta chains reported below all come from one sample, sequenced in a study of blood T cell repertoires in COVID-19. The data were produced by immunoSEQ multiplex PCR, yet TCRdb's version contains in-frame clones alone and is incomplete. The profile shows approximately 300,000 clones, 90% to 95% of them singletons. The material sequenced was PBMCs or T cells enriched from blood (not recorded which). The receptors were gathered from a woman in her 30s who had been exposed to COVID-19.

The chain couples TRBV10-3 to TRBJ2-1, with 8 bases identical to TRBD1. This CDR3 spans 14 amino acids. J gave up 8 bases and V 5 bases, and 8 bases lay outside the gene matches. Germline V gene data show CDR1 as ENHRY and CDR2 as SYGVKD. The CDR3 DNA reads TGTGCCATCAGTTATGGACAGGGCTTCGATGAGCAGTTCTTC. It is translated as CAISYGQGFDEQFF.

The chain uses TRBV15 and TRBJ2-7; D might be TRBD2 (6 bases). Germline values: CDR1 LNHNV, CDR2 YYDKDF (reference sequence). With 0 bases removed from V and 6 bases from J, the gap between germline ends came to 15 bases. The length of the CDR3 is 15 residues. DNA of the CDR3: TGTGCCACCAGCAGAGATCGGGACTGGGCCCTCGAGCAGTACTTC. It specifies CATSRDRDWALEQYF.

The V call is TRBV7-2, the J call TRBJ2-7, with TRBD1 matching 7 bases. CDR3 size: 13 residues. The V gene's germline CDR1 is SGHTA and CDR2 FQGNSA. Losses at the gene ends were 5 bases for V and 5 bases for J; bases not matched to a gene: 6. The CDR3 DNA follows: TGTGCCAGCAGCCCTGACAGGGTCCACGAGCAGTACTTC. The encoded protein is CASSPDRVHEQYF.

V usage is TRBV7-9 and J usage is TRBJ2-1, with 8 bases identical to TRBD2. This CDR3 has 16 residues. The V segment lost 1 base and the J segment 4 bases; nucleotides outside the gene matches: 6. Looked up from germline, CDR1 is SEHNR and CDR2 is FQNEAQ (reference sequence). The CDR3 spells CASSLGIGGGYNEQFF. The DNA of the CDR3 is TGTGCCAGCAGCTTAGGCATTGGCGGGGGGTACAATGAGCAGTTCTTC.

This chain uses TRBV3-1 (or the pseudogene TRBV3-2) with TRBJ1-6, with TRBD1 matching over 9 bases. This CDR3 is built from 14 residues. Germline CDR1 reads LGHDT; CDR2 reads YNNKEL (reference sequence). The J segment lost 8 bases and the V segment lost 5 bases, leaving 4 bases of the junction unmatched. CDR3 sequence: CASSKRDRDSPLHF. The DNA for the CDR3 is TGTGCCAGCAGCAAAAGGGACAGGGATTCACCCCTCCACTTT.

This chain joins TRBV20-1 and TRBJ1-1; D is unresolved. The CDR3 contains 11 residues. The germline CDR1 and CDR2 sequences are DFQATT and SNEGSKA (reference sequence). The ends were cut back, 3 bases at V and 8 bases at J, with 10 bases in the middle. This CDR3 reads CSASGFREAFF. In DNA, the CDR3 is TGCAGTGCTAGCGGTTTCCGGGAAGCTTTCTTT.

There are a few counts of this clone. The chain employs TRBV5-1 and TRBJ1-6; tentative D call: TRBD1 (5 bases). The CDR3 totals 13 residues. Germline V gene sequence: CDR1 SGHRS, CDR2 YFSETQ. V lost 0 bases and J 9 bases, leaving 7 bases between the germline ends. CDR3 loop: CASSLVTGSPLHF. CDR3 DNA: TGCGCCAGCAGCTTGGTAACAGGTTCACCCCTCCACTTT.

The rearrangement uses TRBV7-3 and TRBJ1-1; 7 bases map to TRBD1. Germline CDR1 SGHTA, CDR2 FQGTGA. The CDR3 has 15 amino acids. After removal of 5 bases from V and 0 bases from J, the junction contained 6 bases not matched to a gene. The CDR3 here is CASSDTGQMNTEAFF. The CDR3 nucleotides read TGTGCCAGCAGCGACACGGGACAGATGAACACTGAAGCTTTCTTT. Full variable domain (rest looked up from reference TRBV7-3 and TRBJ1-1): GAGVSQTPSNKVTEKGKYVELRCDPISGHTALYWYRQSLGQGPEFLIYFQGTGAADDSGLPNDRFFAVRPEGSVSTLKIQRTERGDSAVYLCASSDTGQMNTEAFFGQGTRLTVV.

This chain links TRBV7-9 with TRBJ2-7; the D is unclear. V was shortened by 3 bases and J by 6 bases, with 9 bases between the two germline ends. Germline CDR1 SEHNR, CDR2 FQNEAQ (reference sequence). The CDR3 contains 12 residues. CDR3 in DNA: TGTGCCAGCAGCTTTGGAGATGGCGAGCAGTACTTC. This encodes CASSFGDGEQYF.

The chain has TRBV7-8 and TRBJ2-5, with D hard to call. The V gene's germline CDR1 is SGHVS and CDR2 FQNEAQ. V lost 5 bases to trimming and J lost 4 bases, with 5 bases between them. This CDR3 is built from 11 residues. The CDR3 sequence: CASSDTETQYF. Here the CDR3 DNA reads TGTGCCAGCAGCGACACAGAGACCCAGTACTTC.

The J gene is TRBJ1-2, the V gene TRBV19, with a possible D match to TRBD1 (6 bases). V was trimmed by 8 bases and J by 6 bases, leaving 7 bases between them. CDR3 length: 10 residues. Germline lookup yields CDR1 LNHDA and CDR2 SQIVND (reference sequence). The CDR3 reads CASAGDGYTF. The CDR3 DNA reads as TGTGCCAGTGCAGGGGATGGCTACACCTTC. Full variable domain (outside the CDR3, taken from reference TRBV19 and TRBJ1-2): DGGITQSPKYLFRKEGQNVTLSCEQNLNHDAMYWYRQDPGQGLRLIYYSQIVNDFQKGDIAEGYSVSREKKESFPLTVTSAQKNPTAFYLCASAGDGYTFGSGTRLTVV.